This TCR beta chain was obtained from a study of T cells after somatic rescue of genetic block. Profiled with immunoSEQ multiplex PCR; TCRdb holds only in-frame clones, not every one. The sample consists of 100,000 to 120,000 clones, around nine tenths of them appearing once. Trimming left V 7 bases short and J 6 bases short, with 16 bases between. CDR3 length: 13 residues. The germline CDR1 and CDR2 sequences are MNHNS and SASEGT. The rearrangement joins TRBV6-1 to TRBJ2-7; D is perhaps TRBD2 (5 bases). The sequenced sample consisted of peripheral blood mononuclear cells (PBMCs). The receptor's source is a woman aged 18-29 years. The CDR3 DNA reads TGTGCCAGCACATCATCGGGGAGTACCGAGCAGTACTTC. Translation: CASTSSGSTEQYF.